This TCR beta chain stems from a study of blood T cell repertoires in COVID-19. Whole-study context: Samples representing acute and convalescent COVID-19 were sourced from the United States, Italy and Spain. The cDNA or gDNA used as material had been derived from T cells, B-cell-depleted T cells, or PBMCs.

Original handling: Estimation of nucleated cell counts relied on the amplification of reference gene primers. Profiled with immunoSEQ multiplex PCR; TCRdb holds only in-frame clones, not every one. V and J calls plus clone size are reproduced from that table; the DNA served to infer D and trimming. The sample consists of about 30,000 clones, roughly 86% of them appearing once. V shed 4 bases and J 7 bases; nucleotides not matched to a gene: 13. CDR1 is SGHRS, CDR2 YFSETQ, per germline. There are 15 residues in the CDR3. The clonotype comes from a human donor in a cohort sampled during active COVID-19. The donor label of this sample is uncertain. The chain uses TRBV5-1 and TRBJ2-7, with TRBD2 matching 8 bases. The specimen was peripheral blood. The CDR3 reads CASSAASGSTREQYF. The CDR3 nucleotides are TGCGCCAGCAGCGCCGCTAGCGGGTCTACGAGGGAGCAGTACTTC. The full variable domain, rest sourced from reference TRBV5-1 and TRBJ2-7, is KAGVTQTPRYLIKTRGQQVTLSCSPISGHRSVSWYQQTPGQGLQFLFEYFSETQRNKGNFPGRFSGRQFSNSRSEMNVSTLELGDSALYLCASSAASGSTREQYFGPGTRLTVT.